Below, 27 T cell receptor beta chains from the same sample are listed, as sequenced in a study of T cells in localized non-small cell lung cancer. TCRdb's table, derived via immunoSEQ multiplex PCR, lists solely in-frame clones and lacks some. Here the sample spans about 52,000 clones, approximately 86% being singletons. Sequencing was performed on PBMCs, taken before any cancer treatment. These receptors came from a female donor with stage II lung adenocarcinoma.

This clone was seen once. This chain links TRBV6-5 with TRBJ2-7; the match to TRBD1 covers 7 bases. J gave up 2 bases and V 4 bases, and 8 bases lay outside the gene matches. Germline-derived CDR1 and CDR2 are MNHEY and SVGAGI. This CDR3 region has 15 residues. The CDR3 DNA reads as TGTGCCAGCAGTTCCACCTTACAGGGGACCTACGAGCAGTACTTC. Translation: CASSSTLQGTYEQYF.

V gene TRBV27 combines with J gene TRBJ1-2; maybe TRBD1 (5 bases). Per the germline V gene, CDR1 is MNHEY and CDR2 is SMNVEV (reference sequence). V lost 11 bases to trimming and J lost 1 base, with 14 bases between them. There are 13 residues in the CDR3. The CDR3 loop is CAAGGRLNYGYTF. The CDR3 bases are TGTGCCGCCGGGGGTAGGCTTAACTATGGCTACACCTTC.

This clone has just a few counts. V gene TRBV5-6 combines with J gene TRBJ2-7; no clear D gene. The germline gives CDR1 SGHDT, CDR2 YYEEEE. V was clipped by 1 base and J by 0 bases, with 11 bases between them. The CDR3 totals 15 residues. CDR3 nucleotide sequence: TGTGCCAGCAGCTTGTCAGCACAGCGCTCCTACGAGCAGTACTTC. Amino acids: CASSLSAQRSYEQYF.

V and J are TRBV13 and TRBJ2-5, with 13 bases identical to TRBD2. The CDR3 runs to 17 residues. CDR1 and CDR2 from the germline V gene are PRHDT and FYEKMQ (reference sequence). With 5 bases clipped from V and 5 bases from J, the junction kept 11 bases outside the gene matches. CDR3 sequence (DNA): TGTGCCAGCAGCCTCGGACTAGCGGGGGCCGGGGGGGAGACCCAGTACTTC. Its translation: CASSLGLAGAGGETQYF.

The V and J genes are TRBV19 and TRBJ1-1; D gene uncertain. The germline V gene has CDR1 LNHDA and CDR2 SQIVND (reference sequence). CDR3 length equals 17 residues. Trimming shortened V by 3 bases and J by 0 bases, and 17 bases separated the two germline ends. In DNA form, the CDR3 reads TGTGCCAGTAGTATCATCCCAGGTCGTACCATGAACACTGAAGCTTTCTTT. Translation gives CASSIIPGRTMNTEAFF.

The chain uses TRBV15 and TRBJ1-3; D is undetermined. The CDR3 is 13 amino acids. Germline CDR1 LNHNV, CDR2 YYDKDF (reference sequence). V lost 5 bases and J 4 bases, leaving 9 bases between the germline ends. The chain's CDR3 is CATSSDLGNTIYF. CDR3 coding DNA: TGTGCCACCAGCTCCGACCTCGGAAACACCATATATTTT.

The chain has TRBV7-9 and TRBJ2-3, with D possibly matching TRBD1 (6 bases). This CDR3 is built from 13 residues. Germline V lookup: CDR1 SEHNR, CDR2 FQNEAQ (reference sequence). Trimming pared 2 bases from V and 4 bases from J, leaving 7 bases between. The DNA for the CDR3 is TGTGCCAGCAGCTTAACAGGGCCAGATACGCAGTATTTT. Encoded protein: CASSLTGPDTQYF.

The chain recombines TRBV4-1 with TRBJ2-7; TRBD2 agrees at 14 bases. Per germline, CDR1 MGHRA and CDR2 YSYEKL. The J segment lost 4 bases and the V segment lost 0 bases, leaving 5 bases of the junction unmatched. The CDR3 is 17 amino acids. In DNA, the CDR3 is TGCGCCAGCAGCCAAGATGGGACTAGCGGGGGCCTTTACGAGCAGTACTTC. It is translated as CASSQDGTSGGLYEQYF.

This chain connects TRBV2 to TRBJ2-1, with 15 bases lining up with TRBD2. CDR1 is SNHLY, CDR2 FYNNEI, per germline. The trim removed 6 bases at V and 0 bases at J, leaving 9 bases unmatched. The CDR3 extends over 19 amino acids. The CDR3 loop is CASSRTSGGEKISYNEQFF. The CDR3 DNA reads TGTGCCAGCAGCCGGACTAGCGGGGGGGAAAAGATCTCCTACAATGAGCAGTTCTTC.

The V and J genes are TRBV7-9 and TRBJ2-7; 7 nucleotides match TRBD2. Trimming removed 5 bases from V and 3 bases from J; junction bases left unmatched: 13. The CDR3 is 16 amino acids. The germline gives CDR1 SEHNR, CDR2 FQNEAQ (reference sequence). CDR3 sequence reads: CASSPAGSRGIYEQYF. DNA for the CDR3: TGTGCCAGCAGCCCGGCTGGGTCGCGGGGGATCTACGAGCAGTACTTC. Supplemented by reference TRBV7-9 and TRBJ2-7, the full variable domain reads DTGVSQNPRHKITKRGQNVTFRCDPISEHNRLYWYRQTLGQGPEFLTYFQNEAQLEKSRLLSDRFSAERPKGSFSTLEIQRTEQGDSAMYLCASSPAGSRGIYEQYFGPGTRLTVT.

J is TRBJ2-1 and V is TRBV29-1; D unresolved. Trimming removed 0 bases at V and 6 bases at J, with 18 bases between. The germline V gene has CDR1 SQVTM and CDR2 ANQGSEA. The CDR3 loop spans 16 amino acids. CDR3 sequence reads: CSVEDPVLPYTNEQFF. The CDR3 nucleotides are TGCAGCGTTGAAGATCCAGTCCTCCCATATACCAATGAGCAGTTCTTC.

The J gene is TRBJ2-7, the V gene TRBV18; 11 nucleotides match TRBD2. The CDR3 runs 16 residues. Germline V lookup: CDR1 KGHSH, CDR2 LQKENI. After removal of 4 bases from V and 1 base from J, the junction contained 6 bases not matched to a gene. CDR3 DNA sequence: TGTGCCAGCTCACAACTTAGCGGGGGGGATTCCTACGAGCAGTACTTC. Its translation: CASSQLSGGDSYEQYF.

The chain uses TRBV5-4 and TRBJ2-7; 13 bases fit TRBD2. The V and J ends lost 4 bases and 3 bases, in that order; junction bases with no gene match: 7. The CDR3 is made up of 16 amino acids. Germline-derived CDR1 and CDR2 are SGHNT and YYREEE (reference sequence). The CDR3 region has the DNA TGTGCCAGCAGCCCGGGACTAGCGGGGACTTACTACGAGCAGTACTTC. This encodes CASSPGLAGTYYEQYF.

The chain has TRBV4-1 and TRBJ2-1; D is undetermined. V lost 0 bases to trimming and J lost 7 bases, with 1 base between them. CDR3 length: 11 amino acids. Germline V gene data show CDR1 as MGHRA and CDR2 as YSYEKL. In DNA form, the CDR3 reads TGCGCCAGCAGCCAAGAGAATGAGCAGTTCTTC. It translates to CASSQENEQFF.

The chain combines TRBV5-1 with TRBJ2-7, with D tentatively TRBD1 (8 bases). The germline V and J ends were trimmed by 4 bases and 0 bases, with 14 bases remaining between them. The CDR3 contains 15 residues. Germline V gene data show CDR1 as SGHRS and CDR2 as YFSETQ. The CDR3 here is CASSLQGEGSYEQYF. The CDR3, as DNA: TGCGCCAGCAGCCTACAGGGGGAGGGCTCCTACGAGCAGTACTTC.

CDR3 amino acids: CASSLPIGTQYF. The CDR3 region has the DNA TGTGCCAGCAGCCTTCCGATCGGTACGCAGTATTTT. This chain uses TRBV14 with TRBJ2-3; D gene ambiguous. V was cut by 4 bases and J by 8 bases, with 10 bases left in between. Germline CDR1 is SGHDN and CDR2 is FVKESK. The length of the CDR3 is 12 residues.

The chain recombines TRBV9 with TRBJ2-7; D unclear. Germline loops: CDR1 SGDLS, CDR2 YYNGEE. Trimming shortened V by 0 bases and J by 0 bases, and 10 bases separated the two germline ends. The CDR3 runs to 15 residues. The DNA for the CDR3 is TGTGCCAGCAGCGTAGCGTTAGGATACTCCTACGAGCAGTACTTC. This codes for CASSVALGYSYEQYF.

The rearrangement uses TRBV13 and TRBJ2-5; TRBD1 aligns across 8 bases. The V gene's germline CDR1 is PRHDT and CDR2 FYEKMQ (reference sequence). Trimming cost V 5 bases and J 2 bases; bases outside gene matches: 7. CDR3 length: 15 residues. CDR3 bases: TGTGCCAGCAGCACAGAACAGGGGGATCAAGAGACCCAGTACTTC. Encoded protein: CASSTEQGDQETQYF.

This rearrangement joins TRBV29-1 to TRBJ1-2; 8 bases map to TRBD1. In germline, CDR1 is SQVTM, CDR2 ANQGSEA. The V gene end was trimmed by 0 bases and the J gene end by 4 bases; junction bases not matched to a gene: 10. This CDR3 has 16 amino acids. CDR3 DNA: TGCAGCGTTGAAGATCAGTCGGACAGGGTCCCCTATGGCTACACCTTC. Protein product: CSVEDQSDRVPYGYTF.

The V gene is TRBV6-4, the J gene TRBJ2-6, with D hard to call. With 5 bases removed from V and 2 bases from J, the gap between germline ends came to 7 bases. The length of the CDR3 is 14 residues. CDR1 MRHNA and CDR2 SNTAGT come from the germline V gene. CDR3 protein: CASSPNPGANVLTF. CDR3 nucleotides: TGTGCCAGCAGTCCCAACCCTGGGGCCAACGTCCTGACTTTC.

The V call is TRBV27, the J call TRBJ1-2, with a tentative D call TRBD1 (5 bases). The CDR3 is 15 amino acids. CDR1 MNHEY and CDR2 SMNVEV come from the germline V gene (reference sequence). Deletions cut 2 bases from V and 4 bases from J, with 14 bases between. CDR3 nucleotide sequence: TGTGCCAGCAGTTTAGGGGGTATAGGCTTCTATGGCTACACCTTC. Its protein is CASSLGGIGFYGYTF.

The chain is built from TRBV5-6 and TRBJ2-3; 9 bases match TRBD2. V lost 3 bases to trimming and J lost 1 base; unmatched junction nucleotides: 0. This CDR3 contains 14 residues. The germline CDR1 and CDR2 sequences are SGHDT and YYEEEE. The CDR3 loop reads CASSWTSGTDTQYF. CDR3 nucleotide sequence: TGTGCCAGCAGCTGGACTAGCGGCACAGATACGCAGTATTTT.

The rearrangement links TRBV5-1 to TRBJ1-3; no definite D call. Germline V gene lookup returns CDR1 SGHRS and CDR2 YFSETQ. The CDR3 covers 13 residues. Trimming cost V 0 bases and J 4 bases, with 5 bases left between them. The CDR3 loop reads CASSLAGGNTIYF. Written as DNA, the CDR3 is TGCGCCAGCAGCTTGGCCGGGGGAAACACCATATATTTT.

The gene calls are TRBV5-4 and TRBJ1-1; D unclear. V lost 1 base to trimming and J lost 1 base, with 5 bases between them. Germline V gives CDR1 SGHNT, CDR2 YYREEE (reference sequence). This CDR3 has 13 amino acids. The CDR3 region has the DNA TGTGCCAGCAGCTTGAGACAGAACACTGAAGCTTTCTTT. Protein sequence: CASSLRQNTEAFF.

The V gene is TRBV11-2, the J gene TRBJ1-4, with TRBD1 as a possible D gene (6 bases). This CDR3 has 16 amino acids. Per the germline V gene, CDR1 is SGHAT and CDR2 is FQNNGV. The ends were cut back, 0 bases at V and 0 bases at J, with 8 bases in the middle. The CDR3 DNA is TGTGCCAGCAGCTTAGATCGGACAGCAACTAATGAAAAACTGTTTTTT. Translating it yields CASSLDRTATNEKLFF. Filled out from reference TRBV11-2 and TRBJ1-4, the complete variable domain reads EAGVAQSPRYKIIEKRQSVAFWCNPISGHATLYWYQQILGQGPKLLIQFQNNGVVDDSQLPKDRFSAERLKGVDSTLKIQPAKLEDSAVYLCASSLDRTATNEKLFFGSGTQLSVL.

V usage is TRBV5-6 and J usage is TRBJ2-1; TRBD2 might be the D (6 bases). This CDR3 is 16 amino acids long. Germline CDR1 and CDR2: SGHDT and YYEEEE. Trimming cost V 0 bases and J 6 bases, with 16 bases left between them. The CDR3 DNA reads TGTGCCAGCAGCTTGGCCGAAGGACTACCATTCAATGAGCAGTTCTTC. This encodes CASSLAEGLPFNEQFF.

CDR3 DNA: TGTGCCAGCAGCTTAGCCCAAAGACGGAATCCGAACACTGAAGCTTTCTTT. This translates into CASSLAQRRNPNTEAFF. The chain joins TRBV7-2 to TRBJ1-1; D not resolved. There are 17 residues in the CDR3. V was clipped by 0 bases and J by 1 base, with 15 bases between them. The germline CDR1 and CDR2 sequences are SGHTA and FQGNSA.